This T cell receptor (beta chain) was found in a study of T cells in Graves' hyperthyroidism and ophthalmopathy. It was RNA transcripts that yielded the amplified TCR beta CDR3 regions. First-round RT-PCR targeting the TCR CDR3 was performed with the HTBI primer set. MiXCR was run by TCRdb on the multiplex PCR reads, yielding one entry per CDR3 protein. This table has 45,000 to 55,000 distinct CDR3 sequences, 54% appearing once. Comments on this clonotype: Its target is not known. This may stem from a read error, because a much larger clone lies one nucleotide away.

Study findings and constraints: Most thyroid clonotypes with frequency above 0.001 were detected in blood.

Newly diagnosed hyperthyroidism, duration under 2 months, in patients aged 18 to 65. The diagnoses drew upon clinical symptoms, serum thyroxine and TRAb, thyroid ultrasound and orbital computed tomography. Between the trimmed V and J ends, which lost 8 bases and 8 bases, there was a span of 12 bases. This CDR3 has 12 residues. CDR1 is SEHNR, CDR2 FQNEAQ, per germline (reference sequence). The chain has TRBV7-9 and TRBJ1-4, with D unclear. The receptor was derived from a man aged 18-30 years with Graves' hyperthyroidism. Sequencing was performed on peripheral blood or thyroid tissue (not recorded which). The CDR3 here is CASSPHNEKLFF. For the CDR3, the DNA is TGTGCCAGCTCACCACACAACGAAAAACTGTTTTTT.